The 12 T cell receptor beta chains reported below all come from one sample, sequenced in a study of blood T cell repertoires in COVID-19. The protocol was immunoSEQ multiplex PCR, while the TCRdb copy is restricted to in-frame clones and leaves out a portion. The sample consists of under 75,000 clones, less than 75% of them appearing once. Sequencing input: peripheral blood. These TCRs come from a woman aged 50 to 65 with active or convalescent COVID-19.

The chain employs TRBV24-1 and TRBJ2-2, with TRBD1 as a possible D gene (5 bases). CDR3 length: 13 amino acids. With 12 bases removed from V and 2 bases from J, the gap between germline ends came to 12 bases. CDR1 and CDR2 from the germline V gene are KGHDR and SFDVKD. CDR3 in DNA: TGTGCCGTCACTACAGGTAACACCGGGGAGCTGTTTTTT. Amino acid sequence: CAVTTGNTGELFF.

CDR3 DNA sequence: TGTGCCAGAAGCGAGGGACTAGCGGGAGGGCCCTACGAGCAGTACTTC. Encoded protein: CARSEGLAGGPYEQYF. The rearrangement joins TRBV5-3 to TRBJ2-7; the match to TRBD2 covers 16 bases. TRBV5-3 is sorted into the ORF group, with uncertain function. CDR3 size: 16 residues. V was pared by 4 bases and J by 2 bases, with 3 bases of the junction left unmatched.

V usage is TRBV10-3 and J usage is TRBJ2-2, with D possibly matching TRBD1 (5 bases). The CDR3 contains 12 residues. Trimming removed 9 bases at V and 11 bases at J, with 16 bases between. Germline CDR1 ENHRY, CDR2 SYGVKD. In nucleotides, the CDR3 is TGTGCCATACAGGAGAACACCGACGAGCTGTTTTTT. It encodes CAIQENTDELFF.

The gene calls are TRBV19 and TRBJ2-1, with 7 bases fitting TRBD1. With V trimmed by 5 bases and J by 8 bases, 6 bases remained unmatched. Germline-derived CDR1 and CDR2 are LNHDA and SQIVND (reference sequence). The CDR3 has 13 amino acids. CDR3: CASSSSDRYEQFF. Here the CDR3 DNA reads TGTGCCAGTAGTTCCTCGGACAGGTATGAGCAGTTCTTC.

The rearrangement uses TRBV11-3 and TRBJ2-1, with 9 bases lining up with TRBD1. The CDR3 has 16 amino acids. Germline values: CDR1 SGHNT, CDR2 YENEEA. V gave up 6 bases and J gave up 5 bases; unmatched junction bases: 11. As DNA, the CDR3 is TGTGCCAGCAGTAGCCGCACAGGGGGCGACGACAATGAGCAGTTCTTC. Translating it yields CASSSRTGGDDNEQFF.

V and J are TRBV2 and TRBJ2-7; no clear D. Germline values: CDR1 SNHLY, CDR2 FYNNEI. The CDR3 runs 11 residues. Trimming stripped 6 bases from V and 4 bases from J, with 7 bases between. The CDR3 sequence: CASRTLYEQYF. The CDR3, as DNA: TGTGCCAGCAGGACACTTTACGAGCAGTACTTC.

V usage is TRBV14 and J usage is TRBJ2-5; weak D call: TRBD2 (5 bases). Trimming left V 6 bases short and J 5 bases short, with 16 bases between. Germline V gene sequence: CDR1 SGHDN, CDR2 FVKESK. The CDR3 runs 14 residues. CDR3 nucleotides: TGTGCCAGCAGTCCGGGATTCGTTGGGGAGACCCAGTACTTC. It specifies CASSPGFVGETQYF. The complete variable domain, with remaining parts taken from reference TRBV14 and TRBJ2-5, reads EAGVTQFPSHSVIEKGQTVTLRCDPISGHDNLYWYRRVMGKEIKFLLHFVKESKQDESGMPNNRFLAERTGGTYSTLKVQPAELEDSGVYFCASSPGFVGETQYFGPGTRLLVL.

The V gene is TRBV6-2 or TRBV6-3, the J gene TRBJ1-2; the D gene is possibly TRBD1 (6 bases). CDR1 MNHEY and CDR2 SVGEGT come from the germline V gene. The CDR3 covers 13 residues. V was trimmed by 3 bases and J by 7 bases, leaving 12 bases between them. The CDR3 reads CASSYRGGFGYTF. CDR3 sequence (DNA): TGTGCCAGCAGTTATAGGGGGGGCTTTGGCTACACCTTC.

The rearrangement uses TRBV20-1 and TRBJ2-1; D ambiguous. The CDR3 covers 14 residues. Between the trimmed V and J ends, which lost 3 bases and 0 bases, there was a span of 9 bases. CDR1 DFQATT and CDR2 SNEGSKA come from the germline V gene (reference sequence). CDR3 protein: CSASRTGSYNEQFF. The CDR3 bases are TGCAGTGCTAGTCGCACGGGCTCCTACAATGAGCAGTTCTTC.

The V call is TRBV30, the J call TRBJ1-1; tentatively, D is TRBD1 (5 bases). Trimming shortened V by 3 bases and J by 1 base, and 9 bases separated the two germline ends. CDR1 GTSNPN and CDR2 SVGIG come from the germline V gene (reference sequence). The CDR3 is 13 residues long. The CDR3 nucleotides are TGTGCCTGGAGCCGGGGGTCGAACACTGAAGCTTTCTTT. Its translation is CAWSRGSNTEAFF.

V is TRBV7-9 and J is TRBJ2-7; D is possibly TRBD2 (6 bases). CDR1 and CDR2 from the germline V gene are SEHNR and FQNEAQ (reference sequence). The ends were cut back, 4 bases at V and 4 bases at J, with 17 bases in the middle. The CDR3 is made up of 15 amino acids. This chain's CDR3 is CASSSDYPMLYEQYF. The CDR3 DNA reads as TGTGCCAGCAGCTCGGACTACCCGATGCTATACGAGCAGTACTTC.

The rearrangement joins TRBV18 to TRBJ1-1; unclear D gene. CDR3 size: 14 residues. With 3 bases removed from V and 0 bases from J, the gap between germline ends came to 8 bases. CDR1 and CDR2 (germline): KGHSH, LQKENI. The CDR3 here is CASSPSLMNTEAFF. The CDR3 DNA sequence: TGTGCCAGCTCACCCTCCTTAATGAACACTGAAGCTTTCTTT.